Following are 24 T cell receptor beta chains from one sample sequenced in a study of cytomegalovirus exposure and HLA in healthy donors. The PCR made use of 60 Vbeta and 13 Jbeta primers. TCRdb keeps only in-frame clones here, not all; method: immunoSEQ multiplex PCR. The sample comprises about 130,000 clones, more than 60% of which are singletons, and around 2.1% rests with the top ten. The sample taken for sequencing was PBMCs. These receptors originate from a woman in her thirties or forties in good health and CMV-seropositive.

CDR3 coding DNA: TGTGCCAGCAGCTTAAGTGGCTTGAACACCGGGGAGCTGTTTTTT. The encoded protein is CASSLSGLNTGELFF. The genes are TRBV5-6 and TRBJ2-2; D not resolved. Germline loops: CDR1 SGHDT, CDR2 YYEEEE. The CDR3 loop spans 15 amino acids. V was clipped by 2 bases and J by 1 base, with 9 bases between them.

The rearrangement links TRBV5-1 to TRBJ2-2; 8 bases are shared with TRBD1. With 4 bases clipped from V and 1 base from J, the junction kept 3 bases outside the gene matches. The CDR3 runs to 15 residues. Germline values: CDR1 SGHRS, CDR2 YFSETQ. CDR3 coding DNA: TGCGCCAGCAGCGCCACAGGGGGGAACACCGGGGAGCTGTTTTTT. This encodes CASSATGGNTGELFF.

The chain combines TRBV7-9 with TRBJ2-1; D is ambiguous. The CDR3 is 14 residues long. V was clipped by 4 bases and J by 8 bases, with 15 bases between them. Germline CDR1 SEHNR, CDR2 FQNEAQ (reference sequence). The CDR3: CASSSSVVPHEQFF. The CDR3 DNA sequence: TGTGCCAGCAGCTCCAGTGTGGTGCCACATGAGCAGTTCTTC.

The chain uses TRBV6-5 and TRBJ1-2; TRBD1 is a possible D gene (6 bases). There are 15 residues in the CDR3. Trimming shortened V by 2 bases and J by 4 bases, and 14 bases separated the two germline ends. CDR1 MNHEY and CDR2 SVGAGI come from the germline V gene. The CDR3 protein is CASSYESQGSYGYTF. DNA of the CDR3: TGTGCCAGCAGTTACGAATCACAGGGAAGCTATGGCTACACCTTC.

In its sample, this clone was seen a few times. V gene TRBV19 combines with J gene TRBJ1-5, with a weak D call TRBD1 (5 bases). Per the germline V gene, CDR1 is LNHDA and CDR2 is SQIVND (reference sequence). V was shortened by 7 bases and J by 7 bases, with 17 bases between the two germline ends. CDR3 length equals 14 residues. The CDR3 coding sequence is TGTGCCAGTACCATAGGCAGGGAGGGCCAGCCCCAGCATTTT. Translated: CASTIGREGQPQHF. The entire variable domain, with the rest obtained from reference TRBV19 and TRBJ1-5, is as follows: DGGITQSPKYLFRKEGQNVTLSCEQNLNHDAMYWYRQDPGQGLRLIYYSQIVNDFQKGDIAEGYSVSREKKESFPLTVTSAQKNPTAFYLCASTIGREGQPQHFGDGTRLSIL.

V usage is TRBV4-3 and J usage is TRBJ2-1; maybe TRBD2 (5 bases). Trimming took 1 base from V and 9 from J, leaving 16 bases between them. This CDR3 has 15 amino acids. CDR1 LGHNA and CDR2 YSLEER come from the germline V gene. The CDR3 reads CASSQGVVEVAEQFF. In nucleotides, the CDR3 is TGCGCCAGCAGCCAAGGGGTAGTGGAGGTAGCTGAGCAGTTCTTC.

This sequence joins TRBV28 and TRBJ1-5, with D perhaps TRBD1 (5 bases). The CDR3 runs 19 residues. The V gene's germline CDR1 is MDHEN and CDR2 SYDVKM. With 3 bases removed from V and 0 bases from J, the gap between germline ends came to 21 bases. For the CDR3, the DNA is TGTGCCAGCAGTTTGGGGAATTGGGCAGGGAGGAGTAGCAATCAGCCCCAGCATTTT. Translating it yields CASSLGNWAGRSSNQPQHF.

The CDR3 loop reads CASSLFEVVLAGDYNEQFF. Here the CDR3 DNA reads TGTGCCAGCAGTTTATTTGAGGTGGTACTAGCGGGCGACTACAATGAGCAGTTCTTC. The J gene is TRBJ2-1, the V gene TRBV28, with TRBD2 matching 9 bases. V trimming: 1 base; J trimming: 3 bases; junction bases outside the gene matches: 13. CDR3 length equals 19 residues. In germline, CDR1 is MDHEN, CDR2 SYDVKM.

This clone was observed a handful of times. V and J are TRBV28 and TRBJ2-7; a weak D match, TRBD2 (5 bases). Germline CDR1 reads MDHEN; CDR2 reads SYDVKM. Trimming pared 10 bases from V and 4 bases from J, leaving 14 bases between. The CDR3 loop spans 12 amino acids. CDR3 DNA: TGTGCCACCTCAAGACCGGGGTACGAGCAGTACTTC. Translating it yields CATSRPGYEQYF.

The V call is TRBV15, the J call TRBJ1-5; TRBD1 matches 8 bases. CDR3 length: 15 amino acids. Trimming cost V 1 base and J 6 bases; bases outside gene matches: 5. Germline V lookup: CDR1 LNHNV, CDR2 YYDKDF (reference sequence). CDR3 protein: CATSRGTGGSQPQHF. The CDR3 DNA follows: TGTGCCACCAGCAGAGGTACAGGGGGGAGTCAGCCCCAGCATTTT.

This chain joins TRBV9 and TRBJ2-5; D call uncertain. The DNA end favors TRBJ2-7, so the J call may be wrong. The germline CDR1 and CDR2 sequences are SGDLS and YYNGEE. The CDR3 contains 13 residues. This CDR3 is CASSPGGGYEQYF. CDR3 bases: TGTGCCAGCAGCCCCGGTGGTGGTTACGAGCAGTACTTC.

V and J are TRBV5-1 and TRBJ1-2, with 7 bases matching TRBD1. The trim removed 2 bases at V and 4 bases at J, leaving 8 bases unmatched. The CDR3 is 15 amino acids. Germline lookup yields CDR1 SGHRS and CDR2 YFSETQ. This CDR3 is CASSLRQGSGYGYTF. The CDR3 DNA sequence: TGCGCCAGCAGCTTAAGACAGGGAAGTGGCTATGGCTACACCTTC.

CDR3 residues: CASSSLELTGGITGELFF. The CDR3 bases are TGTGCCAGCAGCTCACTCGAATTGACAGGGGGAATCACCGGGGAGCTGTTTTTT. V is TRBV7-9 and J is TRBJ2-2, with 9 bases matching TRBD1. V shed 4 bases, J shed 4 bases, and the junction held 13 bases outside the gene matches. Germline CDR1 and CDR2: SEHNR and FQNEAQ (reference sequence). This CDR3 is 18 amino acids long. The variable domain in full, with the rest retrieved from reference TRBV7-9 and TRBJ2-2, is DTGVSQNPRHKITKRGQNVTFRCDPISEHNRLYWYRQTLGQGPEFLTYFQNEAQLEKSRLLSDRFSAERPKGSFSTLEIQRTEQGDSAMYLCASSSLELTGGITGELFFGEGSRLTVL.

The genes are TRBV5-1 and TRBJ1-2; a weak D match, TRBD1 (6 bases). The CDR3 has 14 amino acids. CDR1 and CDR2 (germline): SGHRS, YFSETQ. The V end lost 6 bases, the J end lost 1 base, and 13 bases lay between the germline ends. The CDR3 nucleotides are TGCGCCAGCACTCGGACAGCGAATAACTATGGCTACACCTTC. It encodes CASTRTANNYGYTF.

This sequence joins TRBV27 and TRBJ1-1, with TRBD1 matching over 8 bases. Germline CDR1 is MNHEY and CDR2 is SMNVEV (reference sequence). The length of the CDR3 is 13 residues. J gave up 1 base and V 6 bases, and 1 base lay outside the gene matches. CDR3 in DNA: TGTGCCAGCAGGCAGGGGGCGAACACTGAAGCTTTCTTT. Translated: CASRQGANTEAFF.

This rearrangement joins TRBV27 to TRBJ2-3; 11 bases match TRBD2. Per germline, CDR1 MNHEY and CDR2 SMNVEV (reference sequence). The CDR3 runs 17 residues. V lost 4 bases and J lost 0; bases outside the gene matches: 6. For the CDR3, the DNA is TGTGCCAGCAGTTCGTTAGCTAGCGGGGGGAGCACAGATACGCAGTATTTT. Translation gives CASSSLASGGSTDTQYF.

The chain links TRBV5-4 to TRBJ2-2, with D possibly matching TRBD2 (7 bases). The CDR3 sequence is 17 residues long. Trimming pared 5 bases from V and 1 base from J, leaving 18 bases between. The germline CDR1 and CDR2 sequences are SGHNT and YYREEE (reference sequence). The CDR3 loop reads CASSPVGRGQNTGELFF. CDR3 coding DNA: TGTGCCAGCAGTCCGGTGGGGCGGGGGCAGAACACCGGGGAGCTGTTTTTT.

This clone was counted between two and nine times. Germline and junction disagree at one end, which may indicate a read error. The CDR3 DNA sequence: TGTGCCAGCACCACGGACAGGGGATCGCCCGATATCCCCTTC. This gives the protein CASTTDRGSPDIPF. The chain links TRBV28 to TRBJ2-7, with 9 positions matching TRBD1. Germline CDR1 and CDR2: MDHEN and SYDVKM. The CDR3 runs to 14 residues.

In this sample, this clone turned up once. The rearrangement uses TRBV6-5 and TRBJ2-2; 7 positions agree with TRBD2. Germline loops: CDR1 MNHEY, CDR2 SVGAGI. Losses at the gene ends were 0 bases for V and 7 bases for J; bases not matched to a gene: 8. This CDR3 region has 16 residues. CDR3 DNA: TGTGCCAGCAGTTACTCGAGGCCCGGGGGGTTCGGGGAGCTGTTTTTT. Its translation is CASSYSRPGGFGELFF.

The chain combines TRBV5-4 with TRBJ1-2; D unclear. Germline values: CDR1 SGHNT, CDR2 YYREEE (reference sequence). The V end lost 0 bases, the J end lost 7 bases, and 13 bases lay between the germline ends. The CDR3 runs 14 residues. The CDR3 spells CASSLAGIRSGYTF. The CDR3 bases are TGTGCCAGCAGCTTGGCAGGAATACGTTCTGGCTACACCTTC. Full variable domain (missing parts from reference TRBV5-4 and TRBJ1-2): ETGVTQSPTHLIKTRGQQVTLRCSSQSGHNTVSWYQQALGQGPQFIFQYYREEENGRGNFPPRFSGLQFPNYSSELNVNALELDDSALYLCASSLAGIRSGYTFGSGTRLTVV.

The chain has TRBV7-2 and TRBJ2-4, with TRBD1 identical over 9 bases. Germline V gene data show CDR1 as SGHTA and CDR2 as FQGNSA. CDR3 length: 16 residues. Trimming removed 1 base from V and 7 bases from J; junction bases left unmatched: 8. The CDR3 protein is CASSLVTGGIGNIQYF. CDR3 nucleotides: TGTGCCAGCAGCTTAGTTACAGGGGGCATTGGGAACATTCAGTACTTC.

The genes are TRBV19 and TRBJ1-2, with 8 bases lining up with TRBD1. Unmatched junction bases numbered 7, after V lost 5 bases and J lost 8 bases. Germline V lookup: CDR1 LNHDA, CDR2 SQIVND (reference sequence). This CDR3 comprises 13 residues. The CDR3 is CASSHRQGQGYTF. DNA of the CDR3: TGTGCCAGTAGTCACCGACAGGGGCAAGGCTACACCTTC.

The chain combines TRBV7-2 with TRBJ1-6; possible D gene TRBD1, 5 bases. Between the trimmed V and J ends, which lost 6 bases and 18 bases, there was a span of 24 bases. Germline V gene data show CDR1 as SGHTA and CDR2 as FQGNSA. The CDR3 has 14 amino acids. The DNA of the CDR3 is TGTGCCAGCAGGGCAAACACAGGCCCCGAGCCGGACCACTTT. It yields the protein CASRANTGPEPDHF. The whole variable domain, remainder taken from reference TRBV7-2 and TRBJ1-6, is GAGVSQSPSNKVTEKGKDVELRCDPISGHTALYWYRQSLGQGLEFLIYFQGNSAPDKSGLPSDRFSAERTGGSVSTLTIQRTQQEDSAVYLCASRANTGPEPDHFGNGTRLTVT.

This clone was counted a few times. The chain uses TRBV5-1 and TRBJ1-1, with no clear D. The germline V and J ends were trimmed by 3 bases and 4 bases, with 13 bases remaining between them. Germline V gene data show CDR1 as SGHRS and CDR2 as YFSETQ. The CDR3 spans 14 residues. CDR3 coding DNA: TGCGCCAGCAGCTCTAGGGAGGGATTCACTGAAGCTTTCTTT. Its protein product is CASSSREGFTEAFF.